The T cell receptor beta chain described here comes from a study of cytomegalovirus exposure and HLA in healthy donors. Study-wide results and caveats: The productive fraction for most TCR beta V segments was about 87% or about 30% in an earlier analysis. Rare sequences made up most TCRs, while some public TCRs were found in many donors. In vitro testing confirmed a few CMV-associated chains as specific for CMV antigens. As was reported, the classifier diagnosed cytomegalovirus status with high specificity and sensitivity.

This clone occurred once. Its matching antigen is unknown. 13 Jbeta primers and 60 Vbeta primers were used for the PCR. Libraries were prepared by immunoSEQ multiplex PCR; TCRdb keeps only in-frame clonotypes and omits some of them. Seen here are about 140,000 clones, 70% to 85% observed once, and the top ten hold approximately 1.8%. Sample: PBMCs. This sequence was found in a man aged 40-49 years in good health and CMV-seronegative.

The CDR3 loop is CASTGTSGFASTDTQYF. In DNA, the CDR3 is TGTGCCAGTACCGGGACTAGCGGGTTCGCTAGCACAGATACGCAGTATTTT. The V and J genes are TRBV19 and TRBJ2-3; TRBD2 aligns across 12 bases. This CDR3 has 17 amino acids. The germline V gene has CDR1 LNHDA and CDR2 SQIVND (reference sequence). The ends lost 7 bases at V and 0 bases at J; junction bases unmatched: 8. Together with reference TRBV19 and TRBJ2-3, the CDR3 gives the full variable domain: DGGITQSPKYLFRKEGQNVTLSCEQNLNHDAMYWYRQDPGQGLRLIYYSQIVNDFQKGDIAEGYSVSREKKESFPLTVTSAQKNPTAFYLCASTGTSGFASTDTQYFGPGTRLTVL.